A selection of T cell receptor beta chains follows, all from one sample in a study of blood T cell repertoires in COVID-19. Some clones are missing from TCRdb's copy, which holds only in-frame ones; the method was immunoSEQ multiplex PCR. This table holds roughly 100,000 clones, roughly 82% found once. The specimen was peripheral blood. These receptors were taken from an elderly man with acute or convalescent COVID-19. The CDR3 runs from the conserved cysteine through the conserved F or W. The D gene is left open where the match is weak. Clone size, where shown, is once, few, many, or a class for clones that have expanded.

size: .
V: TRBV9
D: .
J: TRBJ1-1
length: 15
DNA: TGTGCCAGCAGCGTAGATTCCCAGGCGAACACTGAAGCTTTCTTT
CDR3: CASSVDSQANTEAFF

size: .
V: TRBV5-1
D: TRBD2
J: TRBJ2-3
length: 15
DNA: TGCGCCAGCACCAGACTGGGGGGGAACACAGATACGCAGTATTTT
CDR3: CASTRLGGNTDTQYF

size: .
V: TRBV5-6
D: TRBD1
J: TRBJ1-2
length: 16
DNA: TGTGCCAGCAGCCCCGGACAGGGGGATCCAAACTATGGCTACACCTTC
CDR3: CASSPGQGDPNYGYTF

size: .
V: TRBV20-1
D: .
J: TRBJ2-1
length: 15
DNA: TGCAGTGCTAGTCAACTGGGGGCCGGTTACAATGAGCAGTTCTTC
CDR3: CSASQLGAGYNEQFF

size: .
V: TRBV27
D: TRBD1
J: TRBJ1-6
length: 17
DNA: TGTGCCAGCAGTCTACAAATCCGTGACAGGGCCAATTCACCCCTCCACTTT
CDR3: CASSLQIRDRANSPLHF

size: .
V: TRBV6-5
D: .
J: TRBJ1-6
length: 14
DNA: TGTGCCAGCAGTCGGGGGGCTTTGAATTCACCCCTCCACTTT
CDR3: CASSRGALNSPLHF

size: .
V: TRBV7-2
D: .
J: TRBJ2-2
length: 14
DNA: TGTGCCAGCAGCTTAGGTACTTACACCGGGGAGCTGTTTTTT
CDR3: CASSLGTYTGELFF

size: few
V: TRBV9
D: .
J: TRBJ2-1
length: 13
DNA: TGTGCCAGCAGCGTAGGCGAATACAATGAGCAGTTCTTC
CDR3: CASSVGEYNEQFF

size: .
V: TRBV28
D: .
J: TRBJ1-2
length: 15
DNA: TGTGCCAGCAGTTTAACGGCCAGACACGTAGATGGCTACACCTTC
CDR3: CASSLTARHVDGYTF

size: .
V: TRBV7-9
D: .
J: TRBJ2-3
length: 14
DNA: TGTGCCAGCAGGGGACTGAAAAACACAGATACGCAGTATTTT
CDR3: CASRGLKNTDTQYF

size: .
V: TRBV5-4
D: .
J: TRBJ1-3
length: 14
DNA: TGTGCCAGCAGCTTGAAGGGGGTCGGAAACACCATATATTTT
CDR3: CASSLKGVGNTIYF

size: once
V: TRBV10-3
D: .
J: TRBJ1-1
length: 14
DNA: TGTGCCATCAGTGAGTCGACAGCCAGGGCTGAAGCTTTCTTT
CDR3: CAISESTARAEAFF

size: .
V: TRBV27
D: .
J: TRBJ1-1
length: 17
DNA: TGTGCCAGCAGTTTATTAGGAGTGGAGGCCTGGAGGACTGAAGCTTTCTTT
CDR3: CASSLLGVEAWRTEAFF

size: .
V: TRBV5-1
D: .
J: TRBJ1-5
length: 15
DNA: TGCGCCAGCAGCCCATCCGGGAGTAACAATCAGCCCCAGCATTTT
CDR3: CASSPSGSNNQPQHF

size: .
V: TRBV6-5
D: .
J: TRBJ2-7
length: 15
DNA: TGTGCCAGCAGCAAACAGGACAGCCCCTCCTACGAGCAGTACTTC
CDR3: CASSKQDSPSYEQYF

size: .
V: TRBV19
D: TRBD1
J: TRBJ1-2
length: 13
DNA: TGTGCCAGTAGTATGGACAGGGCCTTGGGCTACACCTTC
CDR3: CASSMDRALGYTF

size: .
V: TRBV7-8
D: .
J: TRBJ1-4
length: 16
DNA: TGTGCCAGCAGCTTACCAGGGTTTGCAACTAATGAAAAACTGTTTTTT
CDR3: CASSLPGFATNEKLFF

size: .
V: TRBV7-2
D: .
J: TRBJ1-3
length: 14
DNA: TGTGCCAGCAGCCAAGAGAGAGCTGGAAACACCATATATTTT
CDR3: CASSQERAGNTIYF